The 22 T cell receptor beta chains below all came from one sample that was sequenced in a study of CD8+CD57+ T cells in acquired aplastic anemia. For sequencing, patients were chosen who had shown expansion of CD8+CD57+ cells by flow cytometry. Both TCR beta VDJ combination and CDR3 sequence profiling were carried out. Genomic DNA was the template for this profiling. TCRdb re-analysed the reads in MiXCR, keeping a single row per CDR3 protein. The table lists roughly 170,000 distinct CDR3 sequences, around 50% of them singletons, with over 10% in the top ten. The sample taken for sequencing was sorted CD4+, CD8+, or CD8+CD57+ T cells (not recorded which) from PBMCs. The receptors derive from a human donor with aplastic anemia.

This chain connects TRBV10-3 to TRBJ1-1; D gene unclear. Trimming pared 4 bases from V and 4 bases from J, leaving 4 bases between. CDR1 ENHRY and CDR2 SYGVKD come from the germline V gene. CDR3 length: 11 residues. Here the CDR3 DNA reads TGTGCCATCAGTGCTGGCACTGAAGCTTTCTTT. It codes for CAISAGTEAFF.

On this clonotype itself: Because the CDR3 is missing its conserved closing phenylalanine or tryptophan, this is likely a read error. The chain employs TRBV28 and TRBJ2-5, with TRBD2 matching 7 bases. CDR1 MDHEN and CDR2 SYDVKM come from the germline V gene. J gave up 2 bases and V 6 bases, and 3 bases lay outside the gene matches. CDR3 length: 13 residues. The CDR3 sequence is CASSPGLQETQYL. The DNA for the CDR3 is TGTGCCAGCAGCCCGGGACTACAAGAGACCCAGTACCTC.

This clonotype has only one observation. The chain recombines TRBV11-1 with TRBJ2-1, with TRBD1 identical over 7 bases. The V segment lost 1 base and the J segment 0 bases; nucleotides outside the gene matches: 6. The CDR3 runs 17 residues. Germline V gives CDR1 SGHAT, CDR2 FQDESV (reference sequence). DNA for the CDR3: TGTGCCAGCAGCTTAGTAGGGGGCAGGAGCTCCTACAATGAGCAGTTCTTC. Protein sequence: CASSLVGGRSSYNEQFF.

The rearrangement joins TRBV10-3 to TRBJ1-2; TRBD1 might be the D (5 bases). Germline CDR1 ENHRY, CDR2 SYGVKD. The CDR3 loop spans 14 amino acids. The ends were cut back, 8 bases at V and 1 base at J, with 14 bases in the middle. CDR3 coding DNA: TGTGCCATCGGTTCGGACACCCTTAACTATGGCTACACCTTC. Translating gives CAIGSDTLNYGYTF.

The table lists this clonotype with a few counts. The chain joins TRBV9 to TRBJ1-2; D is perhaps TRBD1 (5 bases). The V gene lost 3 bases and the J gene lost 1 base, with 7 bases spanning the gap. Germline loops: CDR1 SGDLS, CDR2 YYNGEE. The CDR3 has 13 residues. The CDR3 DNA reads TGTGCCAGCAGCGAGGGGAATAACTATGGCTACACCTTC. Translating gives CASSEGNNYGYTF.

CDR3 protein: CATSDFVARGQGPLFLFYEQYF. DNA of the CDR3: TGTGCCACCAGTGATTTCGTAGCGAGGGGACAGGGGCCCCTTTTTTTGTTCTACGAGCAGTACTTC. The V and J genes are TRBV24-1 and TRBJ2-7; 10 bases match TRBD1. Germline V gene data show CDR1 as KGHDR and CDR2 as SFDVKD. Trimming took 1 base from V and 3 from J; bases not matched to a gene: 23. The CDR3 covers 22 residues.

The chain links TRBV20-1 to TRBJ2-6; D gene uncertain. V was cut by 4 bases and J by 0 bases, with 10 bases left in between. Germline values: CDR1 DFQATT, CDR2 SNEGSKA (reference sequence). The CDR3 covers 15 residues. CDR3 DNA: TGCAGTGCTAAGGGTAGCCCCTCTGGGGCCAACGTCCTGACTTTC. This codes for CSAKGSPSGANVLTF.

This clonotype occurred many times. The V call is TRBV20-1, the J call TRBJ2-7, with TRBD2 as a possible D gene (5 bases). The CDR3 consists of 11 residues. V lost 4 bases to trimming and J lost 3 bases, with 7 bases between them. The germline CDR1 and CDR2 sequences are DFQATT and SNEGSKA (reference sequence). Here the CDR3 reads CSANGDYEQYF. The DNA for the CDR3 is TGCAGTGCTAACGGGGACTACGAGCAGTACTTC.

This clonotype was counted a few times. J is TRBJ2-5 and V is TRBV20-1, with D perhaps TRBD2 (6 bases). Between the trimmed V and J ends, which lost 5 bases and 5 bases, there was a span of 12 bases. The CDR3 is 12 residues long. CDR1 is DFQATT, CDR2 SNEGSKA, per germline (reference sequence). CDR3 residues: CSAPTSSETQYF. The CDR3 DNA reads TGCAGTGCTCCGACTAGTTCGGAGACCCAGTACTTC.

This clonotype was seen only a few times. This sequence joins TRBV20-1 and TRBJ2-7; the match to TRBD2 covers 7 bases. Germline V gene data show CDR1 as DFQATT and CDR2 as SNEGSKA (reference sequence). V shed 5 bases and J 3 bases; nucleotides not matched to a gene: 13. This CDR3 is 15 amino acids long. CDR3 sequence: CSAYLVEGGFYEQYF. DNA of the CDR3: TGCAGTGCTTATTTAGTAGAGGGAGGGTTCTACGAGCAGTACTTC.

The chain has TRBV25-1 and TRBJ1-1; tentatively, D is TRBD1 (5 bases). V was trimmed by 6 bases and J by 0 bases, leaving 14 bases between them. This CDR3 has 15 amino acids. Germline loops: CDR1 MGHDK, CDR2 SYGVNS. The CDR3 here is CASRYPGTMNTEAFF. The CDR3 bases are TGTGCCAGCAGATACCCCGGGACTATGAACACTGAAGCTTTCTTT.

Note on this clonotype: Because the CDR3's place on the DNA is in doubt, the DNA is left out and the CDR3 is given as listed by TCRdb. The rearrangement joins TRBV24-1 to TRBJ2-5; the table's D call, TRBD1, was not checked against the DNA. CDR1 KGHDR and CDR2 SFDVKD come from the germline V gene. The CDR3 contains 17 residues when both ends are counted. The CDR3 protein is CICSAHYRGGIQETQYF.

V usage is TRBV5-4 and J usage is TRBJ1-2, with D possibly being TRBD1 (6 bases). V was shortened by 4 bases and J by 7 bases, with 14 bases between the two germline ends. The germline V gene encodes CDR1 SGHNT and CDR2 YYREEE (reference sequence). This CDR3 has 13 amino acids. The CDR3 reads CASSGLQGFGYTF. CDR3 in DNA: TGTGCCAGCAGCGGATTACAGGGATTTGGCTACACCTTC.

The genes are TRBV2 and TRBJ1-4; D not resolved. V lost 8 bases and J 5 bases, leaving 12 bases between the germline ends. This CDR3 is built from 13 residues. Germline V gene sequence: CDR1 SNHLY, CDR2 FYNNEI. The CDR3 reads CASQGMVNEKLFF. The CDR3 bases are TGTGCCAGCCAAGGGATGGTAAATGAAAAACTGTTTTTT.

About this clonotype itself: An end of the junction does not agree with germline; a read error may underlie this. The chain employs TRBV20-1 and TRBJ1-2; D unresolved. Per germline, CDR1 DFQATT and CDR2 SNEGSKA (reference sequence). This CDR3 comprises 13 residues. In nucleotides, the CDR3 is TGCAGTGCTGGAGATTTCTTAAACTATGGCTACACCTTC. It is translated as CSAGDFLNYGYTF.

This clonotype was counted only a few times. This chain joins TRBV14 and TRBJ2-7; possibly TRBD1 or TRBD2 for D (5 bases each). The germline V gene has CDR1 SGHDN and CDR2 FVKESK. The CDR3 loop spans 10 amino acids. Trimming pared 8 bases from V and 12 bases from J, leaving 14 bases between. As DNA, the CDR3 is TGTGCCAGCCCAGAGGGACGGGGGTACTTC. This codes for CASPEGRGYF.

This clonotype was seen repeatedly, ten times or more. V and J are TRBV19 and TRBJ2-7; 14 bases match TRBD2. This CDR3 has 15 amino acids. Per germline, CDR1 LNHDA and CDR2 SQIVND (reference sequence). Trimming removed 5 bases from V and 4 bases from J; junction bases left unmatched: 4. CDR3 DNA sequence: TGTGCCAGTAGTCCAGGGACTAGCGGGGGATACGAGCAGTACTTC. This translates into CASSPGTSGGYEQYF.

This clonotype was seen many times. V usage is TRBV5-1 and J usage is TRBJ2-6; D tentatively reads TRBD1 or TRBD2 (5 bases each). CDR1 and CDR2 (germline): SGHRS, YFSETQ. V was cut by 0 bases and J by 2 bases, with 6 bases left in between. The CDR3 loop spans 15 amino acids. The CDR3 spells CASSLGGTGANVLTF. CDR3 sequence (DNA): TGCGCCAGCAGCTTGGGGGGGACTGGGGCCAACGTCCTGACTTTC. Full variable domain (remainder filled in from reference TRBV5-1 and TRBJ2-6): KAGVTQTPRYLIKTRGQQVTLSCSPISGHRSVSWYQQTPGQGLQFLFEYFSETQRNKGNFPGRFSGRQFSNSRSEMNVSTLELGDSALYLCASSLGGTGANVLTFGAGSRLTVL.

This clonotype was found a few times. The chain combines TRBV11-2 with TRBJ1-4; D call uncertain. The CDR3 length is 15 residues. CDR1 and CDR2 from the germline V gene are SGHAT and FQNNGV. V lost 4 bases to trimming and J lost 8 bases, with 17 bases between them. Here the CDR3 DNA reads TGTGCCAGCAGCTCCGACCTAACCTTAGGGGAAAAACTGTTTTTT. Translation: CASSSDLTLGEKLFF.

The chain joins TRBV9 to TRBJ1-4; possibly TRBD1 for D (5 bases). Trimming pared 2 bases from V and 7 bases from J, leaving 12 bases between. CDR3 length: 14 residues. CDR1 and CDR2 from the germline V gene are SGDLS and YYNGEE. The CDR3, as DNA: TGTGCCAGCAGCGTCAGGGATAGCGGTGAAAAACTGTTTTTT. Its protein is CASSVRDSGEKLFF.

This rearrangement joins TRBV5-4 to TRBJ2-1, with 16 bases that match TRBD2. Per germline, CDR1 SGHNT and CDR2 YYREEE (reference sequence). Losses at the gene ends were 1 base for V and 8 bases for J; bases not matched to a gene: 15. This CDR3 contains 20 residues. The CDR3 DNA is TGTGCCAGCAGCTTGACCACAGGGCCCGGGACTAGCGGGGGGGCGGATGAGCAGTTCTTC. This sequence encodes CASSLTTGPGTSGGADEQFF.

This rearrangement joins TRBV7-9 to TRBJ2-7, with D perhaps matching TRBD2 (5 bases). The length of the CDR3 is 14 residues. V dropped 5 bases and J dropped 1 base, with 12 bases sitting between them. In germline, CDR1 is SEHNR, CDR2 FQNEAQ (reference sequence). The CDR3 protein is CASSPRVGSYEQYF. Here the CDR3 DNA reads TGTGCCAGCAGCCCGCGGGTGGGTTCCTACGAGCAGTACTTC.